This is a list of T cell receptor beta chains from one sample in a study of cytomegalovirus exposure and HLA in healthy donors. Clones were sequenced by immunoSEQ multiplex PCR, and TCRdb holds only the in-frame ones, with some missing. Seen here are 200,000 to 250,000 clones, around 87% observed once, and the top ten hold approximately 2%. Sequenced sample: PBMCs. The receptors originated from a woman aged 18-35 years in good health and CMV-seropositive. The CDR3 runs from the conserved cysteine through the conserved F or W. Each record gives: V gene, D gene, J gene, clone size, CDR3 DNA, CDR3 protein. A D gene is named only where the DNA matches it firmly. The listing skips clone size in some rows; elsewhere it reads once, few, many or a size class.

V gene: TRBV25-1; D gene: TRBD1; J gene: TRBJ2-1; clone size: .; CDR3 DNA: TGTGCCAGCAGTGAAAGGGGGCGAGGTGATAACAATGAGCAGTTCTTC; CDR3 protein: CASSERGRGDNNEQFF
V gene: TRBV18; D gene: TRBD1; J gene: TRBJ2-2; clone size: .; CDR3 DNA: TGTGCCAGCTCGCGCGGGACAGGGAACACCGGGGAGCTGTTTTTT; CDR3 protein: CASSRGTGNTGELFF
V gene: TRBV5-3; D gene: TRBD1; J gene: TRBJ1-1; clone size: .; CDR3 DNA: TGTGCCAGAAGCAGACCGGGACAGGTGAACACTGAAGCTTTCTTT; CDR3 protein: CARSRPGQVNTEAFF
V gene: TRBV6-1; D gene: .; J gene: TRBJ1-5; clone size: .; CDR3 DNA: TGTGCCAGCAGTGCCAGTATTGGCAATCAGCCCCAGCATTTT; CDR3 protein: CASSASIGNQPQHF
V gene: TRBV4-1; D gene: .; J gene: TRBJ2-7; clone size: .; CDR3 DNA: TGCGCCAGCAGCCAAGAAGGGGAAAGCTCCTACGAGCAGTACTTC; CDR3 protein: CASSQEGESSYEQYF
V gene: TRBV10-3; D gene: .; J gene: TRBJ1-5; clone size: .; CDR3 DNA: TGTGCCATAGTCGGGGAGATCAATCAGCCCCAGCATTTT; CDR3 protein: CAIVGEINQPQHF
V gene: TRBV10-1; D gene: TRBD2; J gene: TRBJ2-7; clone size: .; CDR3 DNA: TGCGCCAGCAGTGAGCTAGCGGGTTACGAGCAGTACTTC; CDR3 protein: CASSELAGYEQYF
V gene: TRBV19; D gene: .; J gene: TRBJ1-2; clone size: once; CDR3 DNA: TGTGCCAGTAGTTCGGGTCCGTCCTATGGCTACACCTTC; CDR3 protein: CASSSGPSYGYTF
V gene: TRBV6-5; D gene: TRBD1; J gene: TRBJ2-7; clone size: few; CDR3 DNA: TGTGCCAGCAGCCGCGACAGGGCCTGGGAGCAGTACTTC; CDR3 protein: CASSRDRAWEQYF
V gene: TRBV7-6; D gene: TRBD1; J gene: TRBJ1-1; clone size: .; CDR3 DNA: TGTGCCAGCAGCCGCGGACAGGGATTTGGAGTGAACACTGAAGCTTTCTTT; CDR3 protein: CASSRGQGFGVNTEAFF
V gene: TRBV18; D gene: .; J gene: TRBJ2-1; clone size: once; CDR3 DNA: TGTGCCAGCTCACCACCGGAAGGGATAGCGTCTGGCGAGCAGTTCTTC; CDR3 protein: CASSPPEGIASGEQFF
V gene: TRBV6-1; D gene: TRBD1; J gene: TRBJ2-7; clone size: .; CDR3 DNA: TGTGCCAGCAGTGAACAGGGGGTACACTCCTACGAGCAGTACTTC; CDR3 protein: CASSEQGVHSYEQYF
V gene: TRBV27; D gene: .; J gene: TRBJ1-2; clone size: .; CDR3 DNA: TGTGCCAGCAGTTTCTCGAAGGACTCACGAGGGACTAACTATGGCTACACCTTC; CDR3 protein: CASSFSKDSRGTNYGYTF
V gene: TRBV11-1; D gene: TRBD2; J gene: TRBJ2-3; clone size: .; CDR3 DNA: TGTGCCAGCAGCTTGCGAAGCGGGAGCTCCGATGCGCAGTATTTT; CDR3 protein: CASSLRSGSSDAQYF
V gene: TRBV5-1; D gene: TRBD1; J gene: TRBJ1-1; clone size: .; CDR3 DNA: TGCGCCAGCTCGCGGCAGGGGGCCACTGAAGCTTTCTTT; CDR3 protein: CASSRQGATEAFF
V gene: TRBV28; D gene: .; J gene: TRBJ2-7; clone size: .; CDR3 DNA: TGTGCCAGCAATCCCGGACAGCACTTATACGAGCAGTACTTC; CDR3 protein: CASNPGQHLYEQYF
V gene: TRBV6-5; D gene: .; J gene: TRBJ1-4; clone size: .; CDR3 DNA: TGTGCCAGCAGAGCACTGCCACAGTCTGAAAAACTGTTTTTT; CDR3 protein: CASRALPQSEKLFF
V gene: TRBV30; D gene: TRBD1; J gene: TRBJ2-7; clone size: .; CDR3 DNA: TGTGCCTGGAGTGGGGACAGTTTTTACGAGCAGTACTTC; CDR3 protein: CAWSGDSFYEQYF
V gene: TRBV6-5; D gene: .; J gene: TRBJ2-7; clone size: .; CDR3 DNA: TGTGCCAGCAGTTACTCGAGGACAGCCGGTTACGAGCAGTACTTC; CDR3 protein: CASSYSRTAGYEQYF
V gene: TRBV4-1; D gene: TRBD2; J gene: TRBJ2-4; clone size: .; CDR3 DNA: TGCGCCAGCAGCCAAAGAGCGATAGCGGGGCCGGCCAAAAACATTCAGTACTTC; CDR3 protein: CASSQRAIAGPAKNIQYF
V gene: TRBV7-9; D gene: TRBD1; J gene: TRBJ1-1; clone size: .; CDR3 DNA: TGTGCCAGCAGCTTACTACGGGACAGGGCTACTGAAGCTTTCTTT; CDR3 protein: CASSLLRDRATEAFF
V gene: TRBV27; D gene: TRBD2; J gene: TRBJ2-7; clone size: .; CDR3 DNA: TGTGCCAGCAGTTTCGGCGGGGGGCGCTACTACTACGAGCAGTACTTC; CDR3 protein: CASSFGGGRYYYEQYF
V gene: TRBV6-5; D gene: .; J gene: TRBJ2-1; clone size: .; CDR3 DNA: TGTGCCAGCACCGGGTACAATGAGCAGTTCTTC; CDR3 protein: CASTGYNEQFF
V gene: TRBV28; D gene: TRBD1; J gene: TRBJ2-7; clone size: .; CDR3 DNA: TGTGCCAGCAGACTAGGACAGGGCTCCTACGAGCAGTACTTC; CDR3 protein: CASRLGQGSYEQYF
V gene: TRBV7-3; D gene: TRBD2; J gene: TRBJ2-1; clone size: few; CDR3 DNA: TGTGCCCCCCCGGGACTAGCGAACCCCAACAATGAGCAGTTCTTC; CDR3 protein: CAPPGLANPNNEQFF
V gene: TRBV9; D gene: .; J gene: TRBJ2-7; clone size: .; CDR3 DNA: TGTGCCAGCAGCGTAGGAAGGAGCTCCTACGAGCAGTACTTC; CDR3 protein: CASSVGRSSYEQYF
V gene: TRBV9; D gene: TRBD1; J gene: TRBJ1-4; clone size: .; CDR3 DNA: TGTGCCAGCAGCACGGGACAGGGGGAGGAAAAACTGTTTTTT; CDR3 protein: CASSTGQGEEKLFF
V gene: TRBV5-6; D gene: .; J gene: TRBJ2-1; clone size: .; CDR3 DNA: TGTGCCAGCAGCTTGGCGTGGGGCACTGAGCAGTTCTTC; CDR3 protein: CASSLAWGTEQFF
V gene: TRBV29-1; D gene: .; J gene: TRBJ1-1; clone size: .; CDR3 DNA: TGCAGCGTTTTAACAGCGAACACTGAAGCTTTCTTT; CDR3 protein: CSVLTANTEAFF
V gene: TRBV4-1; D gene: TRBD1; J gene: TRBJ1-2; clone size: .; CDR3 DNA: TGCGCCAGCAGCCAAGAAGGATTTGTAGGGGGCGCACATTATGGCTACACCTTC; CDR3 protein: CASSQEGFVGGAHYGYTF
V gene: TRBV15; D gene: .; J gene: TRBJ1-1; clone size: .; CDR3 DNA: TGTGCCACCAGCAGAGAGGGAGACAACACTGAAGCTTTCTTT; CDR3 protein: CATSREGDNTEAFF
V gene: TRBV27; D gene: TRBD2; J gene: TRBJ2-1; clone size: .; CDR3 DNA: TGTGCCAGCAGCTTCGGGGGGGCCTACAATGAGCAGTTCTTC; CDR3 protein: CASSFGGAYNEQFF
V gene: TRBV5-1; D gene: TRBD2; J gene: TRBJ2-6; clone size: once; CDR3 DNA: TGCGCCAGCAGCTTCGGGAGGGCTTCGGGGGCCAACGTCCTGACTTTC; CDR3 protein: CASSFGRASGANVLTF
V gene: TRBV27; D gene: TRBD1; J gene: TRBJ1-1; clone size: once; CDR3 DNA: TGTGCCAGCAGTTTTTACAGGGGGAACACTGAAGCTTTCTTT; CDR3 protein: CASSFYRGNTEAFF
V gene: TRBV5-6; D gene: TRBD1; J gene: TRBJ2-5; clone size: .; CDR3 DNA: TGTGCCAGCAGGTTAACAGGGGGCTGGGGGCAAGAGACCCAGTACTTC; CDR3 protein: CASRLTGGWGQETQYF
V gene: TRBV5-1; D gene: TRBD2; J gene: TRBJ2-7; clone size: .; CDR3 DNA: TGCGCCAGCAGCTTAAGGGCTAGCGGGACTACGTACGAGCAGTACTTC; CDR3 protein: CASSLRASGTTYEQYF
V gene: TRBV19; D gene: .; J gene: TRBJ1-1; clone size: .; CDR3 DNA: TGTGCCAGTAGTATTCGAGGGGGTAGGTTCACTGAAGCTTTCTTT; CDR3 protein: CASSIRGGRFTEAFF
V gene: TRBV6-4; D gene: TRBD1; J gene: TRBJ2-7; clone size: .; CDR3 DNA: TGTGCCAGCAGTGTTGCGACAGGGGGCTACGAGCAGTACTTC; CDR3 protein: CASSVATGGYEQYF
V gene: TRBV10-3; D gene: TRBD2; J gene: TRBJ2-3; clone size: .; CDR3 DNA: TGTGCCATCAGTCCGGGGGGACTAGCGGGAACAGATACGCAGTATTTT; CDR3 protein: CAISPGGLAGTDTQYF
V gene: TRBV12-5; D gene: .; J gene: TRBJ1-2; clone size: .; CDR3 DNA: TGTGCTAGTGGTTTGGGGACAGTGAACTATGGCTACACCTTC; CDR3 protein: CASGLGTVNYGYTF
V gene: TRBV4-2; D gene: TRBD2; J gene: TRBJ2-5; clone size: many; CDR3 DNA: TGTGCCAGCAGCCAAGATCCTAGCGGGAGCCCGGAGACCCAGTACTTC; CDR3 protein: CASSQDPSGSPETQYF
V gene: TRBV6-5; D gene: TRBD2; J gene: TRBJ2-2; clone size: .; CDR3 DNA: TGTGCCACCCACCGGGGGGTCTCCACCGGGGAGCTGTTTTTT; CDR3 protein: CATHRGVSTGELFF
V gene: TRBV15; D gene: TRBD1; J gene: TRBJ2-7; clone size: .; CDR3 DNA: TGTGCCACCAGCAGAGGCCCGGGACAGGGGTCCTACGAGCAGTACTTC; CDR3 protein: CATSRGPGQGSYEQYF
V gene: TRBV27; D gene: TRBD2; J gene: TRBJ2-1; clone size: .; CDR3 DNA: TGTGCCAGCAGTTTCTCATCAAGCGGGAGGGCCTATTACAATGAGCAGTTCTTC; CDR3 protein: CASSFSSSGRAYYNEQFF
V gene: TRBV18; D gene: .; J gene: TRBJ2-1; clone size: .; CDR3 DNA: TGTGCCAGCTCGTTCTACAGGGAGTACTCCTACAATGAGCAGTTCTTC; CDR3 protein: CASSFYREYSYNEQFF
V gene: TRBV5-1; D gene: .; J gene: TRBJ2-5; clone size: .; CDR3 DNA: TGCGCCAGCAGCTTGGAGGGGCCTTCACAAGAGACCCAGTACTTC; CDR3 protein: CASSLEGPSQETQYF
V gene: TRBV7-2; D gene: .; J gene: TRBJ2-1; clone size: once; CDR3 DNA: TGTGCCAGCAGCCTCTCCGGGACTTTCAATGAGCAGTTCTTC; CDR3 protein: CASSLSGTFNEQFF